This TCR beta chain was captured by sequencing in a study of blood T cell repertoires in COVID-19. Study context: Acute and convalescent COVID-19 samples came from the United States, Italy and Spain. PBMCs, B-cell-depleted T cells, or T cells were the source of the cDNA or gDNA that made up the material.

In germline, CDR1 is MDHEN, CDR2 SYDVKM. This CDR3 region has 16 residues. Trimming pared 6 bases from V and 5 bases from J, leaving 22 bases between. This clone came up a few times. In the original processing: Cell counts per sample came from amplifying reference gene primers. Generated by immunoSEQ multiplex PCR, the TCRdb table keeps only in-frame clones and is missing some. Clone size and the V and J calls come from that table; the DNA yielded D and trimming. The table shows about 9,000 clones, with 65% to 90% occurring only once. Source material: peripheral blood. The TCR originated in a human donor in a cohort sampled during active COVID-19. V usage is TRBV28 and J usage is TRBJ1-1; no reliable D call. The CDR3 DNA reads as TGTGCCAGCAGGGGAGAGCTTTCCCTGGGGTGGACTGAAGCTTTCTTT. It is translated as CASRGELSLGWTEAFF. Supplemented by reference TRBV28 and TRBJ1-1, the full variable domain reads DVKVTQSSRYLVKRTGEKVFLECVQDMDHENMFWYRQDPGLGLRLIYFSYDVKMKEKGDIPEGYSVSREKKERFSLILESASTNQTSMYLCASRGELSLGWTEAFFGQGTRLTVV.